This T cell receptor beta chain appears in the sequencing data of a study of cytomegalovirus exposure and HLA in healthy donors (dated by TCRdb to 2015 to 2018). Broadly, across the study: In an earlier analysis of several hundred of the donors, under 300 Gb of sequence data and 117 million unique TCR beta sequences from about 179 million T cells were reported. Donor age, sex, ethnicity and CMV serostatus were collected together with the repertoire data. Approximately 300 gigabases of sequencing data and 75 million to 85 million unique TCR sequences made up an early release that covered under 750 HLA-typed donors. Genome-wide SNP genotypes for about 60% of the roughly 700 donors were used in a later genetic analysis, which treated that subset as a discovery cohort. The study combined high-throughput TCR immunosequencing, statistical association of individual TCRs with disease status, and machine learning to predict cytomegalovirus infection status. Because of strong linkage in the cohort, roughly five DR-DQ haplotypes were treated as single units for association and clustering. In addition to the first cohort of about 650 subjects, a separate validation cohort of over 90 different subjects was used. Both class I and class II loci were covered by HLA typing, at four-digit resolution. Typing coverage varied by locus: roughly 629-640 donors for A, B, C, DRB1 and DQB1; roughly 520 for DQA1; about 600 for DPA1; approximately 490 for DPB1. The study used immunosequencing to profile the T cell repertoires of more than 650 subjects and linked those repertoires to cytomegalovirus serostatus. The study aimed to test whether cataloging public T cell receptors could reveal signatures of past pathogen exposure. Across under 500 genotyped donors of the cohort, an average of 235,054 unique TCR beta nucleotide sequences per donor were sequenced, and around 20% of those sequences were non-productive. The genetic ancestry cluster associated with self-reported Caucasian donors included 81% of the roughly 380 genotyped donors. An earlier analysis of fewer than 750 of the donors used high-throughput TCR beta sequencing to judge whether each TCR beta V gene segment behaved as functional or pseudogenic. In the later analysis, no new phenotypic data were used to find candidate immune exposures; instead, reliance was placed on TCR beta sequences and their occurrence across donors. To study patterns of TCR occurrence, a later analysis re-analyzed previously published TCR beta repertoires from just over 650 donors and added high-resolution HLA genotyping. All discovery cohort repertoires had been generated using a single sequencing platform.

Findings and caveats that apply to the study as a whole: A later analysis reported that several top co-occurrence clusters appeared linked to parvovirus B19, influenza, CMV and Epstein-Barr virus. Broadly in line with IMGT annotations, most TCR beta V segments showed up in productive rearrangements about 87% or about 30% of the time in an earlier analysis of roughly 590 of the donors. Compared with the roughly 700-donor mean, donors in an Asian-associated ancestry cluster had fewer N-insertions in productive TCRs, according to a later genetic analysis. Correlated functional status among segregating V segments might be attributable to linkage disequilibrium, but an unknown experimental factor could not be ruled out. A further reported finding was that TCR beta sequences accurately predicted the HLA-A and HLA-B alleles for most subjects in the first cohort. Because HLA typing was missing for some donors at each locus, association tests included only the typed subset. The authors suggested that the approach could potentially be generalized to other disease states and immunological phenotypes. A group of highly shared sequence variants was considered likely to be a technical artifact of the sequencing pipeline. Specific HLA alleles were associated with more than 15,000 TCR beta sequences at a false discovery rate of 0.05 in a later analysis. Assigning TCR associations to individual alleles was difficult when HLA alleles, especially DR and DQ, strongly co-occurred. In a later genetic analysis, a missense DCLRE1C variant was associated with V-gene and J-gene trimming of TCR beta chains, and the association was replicated in an independent cohort. For the cohort, immune exposure information was limited to CMV serostatus. In vitro tests confirmed that a few of the cytomegalovirus-associated TCR beta chains recognize cytomegalovirus antigens. Because counts were too low, about 18 rarely observed V segments, including chromosome 9 orphons, were excluded from the earlier analysis of some 590 of the donors. The presence/absence analyses assumed that sequencing depth was roughly uniform across donors, and that assumption may not be true. A later analysis found that most CMV-associated TCR beta chains appeared HLA-restricted, with HLA associations seemingly driven largely by CMV exposure. Most TCR sequences were seen in very few donors, while some public TCRs were found in many individuals. Compared with equally common non-associated chains, HLA-associated TCR beta chains in a later analysis were more clonally expanded and had lower generation probabilities. This cohort had only TCR beta chains sequenced, and the lack of alpha or paired-chain data limited which features could be detected. The study listed 164 TCR beta chains as associated with cytomegalovirus. In a later analysis, TCR association rates were found to vary across HLA loci, with the most associated TCRs seen for DRB1 alleles and the fewest for HLA-C alleles. Cytomegalovirus status was reported to be diagnosed by the classifier with high specificity and sensitivity in both the original and validation cohorts. The 87-base-pair reads could not distinguish some IMGT-functional V segments, including TRBV6-2 and TRBV6-3, so those segments were excluded.

CDR1 and CDR2, per the germline V gene (reference sequence), are PRHDT and FYEKMQ. V loses 0 bases, J loses 1 base, and the germline ends lie 9 bases apart. The CDR3 runs 15 amino acids, cysteine and phenylalanine included. Of all the DNA, just the CDR3 is kept, 45 bases in frame from base 1. Concerning this clone itself: Its antigen is unknown. Qualities for individual bases were not recorded, and no much larger clone is one base off.

In total, roughly 710 healthy bone marrow donors made up the cohort. All cohort members were sampled while nominally healthy, although unrecorded immune exposures were likely present. The donor tested CMV seronegative, placing the donor among the 352 seronegative members of the cohort. Every donor gave a peripheral blood sample, and the peripheral blood mononuclear cells from that sample were used for TCR beta sequencing. The Qiagen DNeasy Blood Extraction Kit was used to extract genomic DNA from the blood cell samples. The library relied on the immunoSEQ multiplex PCR assay. For the multiplex PCR, a mixture combining 60 forward primers for TCR Vbeta segments and 13 reverse primers for TCR Jbeta segments was used. The CDR3 region of rearranged TCR beta genes was amplified from genomic DNA with a multiplex PCR assay. The amplified TCR beta libraries were sequenced on the Illumina HiSeq System as 87-base-pair reads. The authors processed their data as follows. A later analysis tallied 70 million to 100 million unique TCR beta chains across the 666 repertoires, and roughly 11 million of those chains were shared by two or more donors. Raw reads were error-corrected and collapsed into unique sequences with a nearest-neighbor algorithm that merged closely related sequences to remove PCR and sequencing errors. Alignment of CDR3 sequences to IMGT reference sequences was used to assign V, D and J gene segments. For a sequence to be retained, at least a six-nucleotide match to both a V gene segment and a J gene segment was required. Rearrangements were called productive when the CDR3 lacked stop codons and stayed in frame with V and J; all others were non-productive. CDR3 was defined according to IMGT convention as the region running from the second conserved V-encoded cysteine to the conserved J-encoded phenylalanine. Sequences without an unambiguous match to a single V gene segment were excluded from the earlier analysis of about 630 of the donors. In an earlier analysis of several hundred of the donors, V segments were called functional above 56.7% productive rearrangements and were called segregating when the between-donor standard deviation exceeded 5%. A statistical classification framework was developed to diagnose cytomegalovirus status using the catalog of TCR beta chain sequences. A later analysis assigned V and J genes by comparing TCR nucleotide sequences with IMGT/GENE-DB human TR gene sequences. A later analysis assigned CDR3 sequences and most-parsimonious VDJ recombination scenarios with the TCRdist pipeline. In a later analysis, every TCR beta chain was defined by the combination of its CDR3 amino acid sequence and its V-gene family, and reads without a unique V-gene family were dropped. To address suspected cross-contamination and a sequencing artifact, a later analysis removed over 500 highly shared, low-generation-probability nucleotide sequences. For each public chain, a later analysis derived a clonal expansion index from normalized ranks of inferred template counts within each repertoire. Generation probabilities in a later analysis came from a VDJ recombination model fitted to out-of-frame rearrangements, and those results were checked against IGoR. In a later analysis, TCR-TCR, TCR-HLA and TCR-CMV co-occurrence was scored with hypergeometric tests, and a repertoire-size bias correction was applied to TCR pairs. In a later analysis, false discovery rates were estimated by permuting HLA or CMV assignments 20 times. In a later analysis, co-occurring TCRs were grouped using DBSCAN, and TCRdist sequence similarity was added for clustering within HLA-allele-positive subsets. Repertoires with fewer than 30,000 or more than 120,000 public chains, plus five repertoires with anomalous nucleotide sharing, were excluded from co-occurrence clustering. TCRdb retrieved this table from immuneACCESS and kept in-frame rearrangements only. Not all clones are present; in checked studies, unresolved V genes account for under half, and no reason is known for the remainder. V, J and clone size reflect that table, while D and trimming were determined from the DNA. The table for this sample lists roughly 170,000 clones; around three quarters of them were counted only once. The ten largest account for 1.6% of the sample.

The chain was built from TRBV13 and TRBJ1-2; a confident D gene designation cannot be given. Sequences were obtained from PBMCs. The clonotype was recovered from a woman aged 25 to 39 in good health and CMV-seronegative. The CDR3 region reads CASSLGPTDNYGYTF. The bases are TGTGCCAGCAGCTTAGGCCCGACTGATAACTATGGCTACACCTTC.